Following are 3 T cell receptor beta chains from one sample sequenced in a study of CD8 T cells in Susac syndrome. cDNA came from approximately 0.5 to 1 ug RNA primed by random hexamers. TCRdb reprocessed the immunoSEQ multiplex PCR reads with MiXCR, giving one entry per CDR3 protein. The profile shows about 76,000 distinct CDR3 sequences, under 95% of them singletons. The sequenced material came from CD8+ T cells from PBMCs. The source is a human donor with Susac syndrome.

The chain's CDR3 is CASSQQGREQFF. In DNA, the CDR3 is TGTGCCAGCAGCCAACAGGGGCGTGAGCAGTTCTTC. This chain links TRBV11-3 with TRBJ2-1; the match to TRBD1 covers 7 bases. Germline values: CDR1 SGHNT, CDR2 YENEEA. The V segment lost 5 bases and the J segment 9 bases; nucleotides outside the gene matches: 4. The CDR3 spans 12 residues.

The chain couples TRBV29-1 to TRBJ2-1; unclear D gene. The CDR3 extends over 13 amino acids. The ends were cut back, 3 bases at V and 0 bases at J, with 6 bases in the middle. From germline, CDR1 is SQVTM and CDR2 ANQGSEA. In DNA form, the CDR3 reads TGCAGCGTTGAGGGTACCTCCTACAATGAGCAGTTCTTC. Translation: CSVEGTSYNEQFF.

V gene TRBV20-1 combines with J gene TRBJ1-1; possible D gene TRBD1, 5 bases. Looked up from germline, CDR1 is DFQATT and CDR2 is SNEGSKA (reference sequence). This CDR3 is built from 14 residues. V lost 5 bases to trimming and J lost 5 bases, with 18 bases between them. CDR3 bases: TGCAGTGCTCCTACGGGGGGTCGGGAGACTGAAGCTTTCTTT. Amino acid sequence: CSAPTGGRETEAFF.